Listed below are T cell receptor beta chains from one sample, sequenced in a study of T-cell memory formation after mild COVID-19. One entry per CDR3 protein, called by TCRdb with MiXCR from the 5' RACE reads. This sample has 350,000 to 450,000 distinct CDR3 sequences; around 27% occur once, and the top ten carry roughly 14%. Sequenced: PBMCs or a T cell subset sorted from them (not recorded which). Source of these receptors: an adult woman who had mild COVID-19 (a few samples of this study predate the infection). Cell type and time point are not known. CDR3s include the opening cysteine and the closing phenylalanine or tryptophan. A clone size is listed for some rows: how often the clone was seen (once, few, many), or a class if it is expanded.

TRBJ1-1 TRBV29-1 . CSVNRNMNTEAFF
TRBJ2-1 TRBV7-9 few CASSLLPVYNEQFF
TRBJ1-2 TRBV6-6 . CASSPDSSPDNYGYTF
TRBJ2-3 TRBV7-9 few CASSLLVSGGGAIPDTQYF
TRBJ2-4 TRBV12-3/TRBV12-4 . CASSVGGGIQYF
TRBJ2-1 TRBV15 few CATSRALATNNEQFF
TRBJ1-4 TRBV29-1 few CSVEEGTNEKLFF
TRBJ1-3 TRBV5-1 . CASKVANSGNTIYF
TRBJ1-2 TRBV5-1 many CASSLDRLYGYTF
TRBJ2-7 TRBV29-1 . CSVEVRAYEQYF
TRBJ2-5 TRBV27 few CASSVAGKETQYF
TRBJ2-1 TRBV7-2 . CASSINTGASGNEQFF
TRBJ2-1 TRBV3-1 . CASSQVGDYRYNEQFF
TRBJ2-1 TRBV20-1 . CSARDLSGRAGSYNEQFF
TRBJ2-1 TRBV15 few CATSRDRGHEQFF
TRBJ1-2 TRBV11-2 . CAVGYPTGGYTF
TRBJ2-7 TRBV20-1 many CSALTSYEQYF
TRBJ2-5 TRBV10-3 . CAISSQGAEETQYF
TRBJ2-1 TRBV5-1 few CASSSLGGVSYNEQFF
TRBJ2-1 TRBV12-3/TRBV12-4 . CASSPTQGALWNEQFF
TRBJ2-1 TRBV5-5 many CASSYRDREYNEQFF
TRBJ2-7 TRBV11-3 . CASRPADRSYEQYF
TRBJ1-2 TRBV29-1 few CSFSDRSRDYGYTF
TRBJ2-3 TRBV24-1 . CATSDPLSTDTQYF